These T cell receptor beta chains were read from a single sample in a study of blood T cell repertoires in COVID-19. Sequencing was performed with immunoSEQ multiplex PCR; in TCRdb, only in-frame clones are kept and a portion is missing. Here the sample spans 130,000 to 150,000 clones, roughly four fifths being singletons. The sample taken for sequencing was peripheral blood. The source is an elderly woman in a cohort sampled during active or convalescent COVID-19. Each CDR3 is given with its conserved first and last residue. The D gene is left open where the match is weak. The size field is filled for only some rows; it gives once, few, many or a size class.

TRBJ1-6	TRBD1	NA	TRBV3-1/TRBV3-2	CASSQDRGHSPLHF	TGTGCCAGCAGCCAAGACAGGGGGCATTCACCCCTCCACTTT
TRBJ2-1	NA	NA	TRBV10-3	CAIRQPGTGNEQFF	TGTGCCATCAGGCAGCCCGGTACGGGGAATGAGCAGTTCTTC
TRBJ2-3	NA	once	TRBV11-2	CASSYEDYTQYF	TGTGCCAGCAGCTACGAGGACTACACGCAGTATTTT
TRBJ1-2	NA	NA	TRBV19	CASSIRTAASNYGYTF	TGTGCCAGTAGTATCCGGACAGCCGCATCTAACTATGGCTACACCTTC
TRBJ2-3	NA	NA	TRBV6-5	CASSYLEADTQYF	TGTGCCAGCAGTTACTTAGAAGCAGATACGCAGTATTTT
TRBJ1-3	TRBD1	NA	TRBV6-2/TRBV6-3	CASSSGQRNTIYF	TGTGCCAGCAGTTCGGGACAGCGAAACACCATATATTTT
TRBJ2-3	TRBD2	medium-sized	TRBV11-2	CASSFGLAGDRSTDTQYF	TGTGCCAGCAGCTTTGGGCTAGCGGGGGACCGTAGCACAGATACGCAGTATTTT
TRBJ1-1	NA	NA	TRBV7-3	CASSVSGGYTEAFF	TGTGCCAGCAGCGTAAGCGGGGGATACACTGAAGCTTTCTTT
TRBJ1-3	NA	NA	TRBV4-1	CASSQEPPGPSGNTIYF	TGCGCCAGCAGCCAAGAGCCCCCAGGGCCCTCTGGAAACACCATATATTTT
TRBJ1-2	NA	few	TRBV29-1	CSPSCGYTF	TGCAGCCCGAGTTGTGGCTACACCTTC
TRBJ1-2	NA	NA	TRBV18	CASSPKGVPGAYGYTF	TGTGCCAGCTCACCAAAAGGGGTACCAGGGGCCTATGGCTACACCTTC
TRBJ1-4	NA	once	TRBV4-1	CASSQGRAGRKGGEKLFF	TGCGCCAGCAGCCAGGGTCGGGCAGGGAGGAAAGGTGGGGAAAAACTGTTTTTT
TRBJ1-2	NA	NA	TRBV5-4	CASSLGREIRYGYTF	TGTGCCAGCAGCTTGGGTAGGGAGATTAGATATGGCTACACCTTC
TRBJ2-2	NA	NA	TRBV7-6	CASSFSQGPNGELFF	TGTGCCAGCAGCTTTTCCCAGGGTCCGAACGGGGAGCTGTTTTTT
TRBJ2-2	TRBD1	once	TRBV5-5	CASSGQGRGELFF	TGTGCCAGCAGCGGACAGGGGAGGGGGGAGCTGTTTTTT
TRBJ2-1	TRBD2	many	TRBV7-3	CASSGGLAGYNEQFF	TGTGCCAGCAGCGGGGGACTAGCGGGGTACAATGAGCAGTTCTTC